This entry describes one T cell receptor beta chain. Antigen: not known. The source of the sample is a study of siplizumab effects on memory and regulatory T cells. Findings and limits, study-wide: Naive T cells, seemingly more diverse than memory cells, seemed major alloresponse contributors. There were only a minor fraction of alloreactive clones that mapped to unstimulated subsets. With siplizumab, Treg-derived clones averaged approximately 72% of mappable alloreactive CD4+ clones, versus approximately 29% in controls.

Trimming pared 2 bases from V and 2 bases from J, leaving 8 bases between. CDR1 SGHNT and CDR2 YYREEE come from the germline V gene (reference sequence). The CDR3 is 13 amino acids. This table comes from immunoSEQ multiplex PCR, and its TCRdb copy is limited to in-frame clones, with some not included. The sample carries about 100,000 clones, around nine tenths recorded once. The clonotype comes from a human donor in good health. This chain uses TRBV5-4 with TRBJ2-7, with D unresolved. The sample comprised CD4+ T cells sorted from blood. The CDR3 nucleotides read TGTGCCAGCAGCTTTTCATGGACCTACGAGCAGTACTTC. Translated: CASSFSWTYEQYF.